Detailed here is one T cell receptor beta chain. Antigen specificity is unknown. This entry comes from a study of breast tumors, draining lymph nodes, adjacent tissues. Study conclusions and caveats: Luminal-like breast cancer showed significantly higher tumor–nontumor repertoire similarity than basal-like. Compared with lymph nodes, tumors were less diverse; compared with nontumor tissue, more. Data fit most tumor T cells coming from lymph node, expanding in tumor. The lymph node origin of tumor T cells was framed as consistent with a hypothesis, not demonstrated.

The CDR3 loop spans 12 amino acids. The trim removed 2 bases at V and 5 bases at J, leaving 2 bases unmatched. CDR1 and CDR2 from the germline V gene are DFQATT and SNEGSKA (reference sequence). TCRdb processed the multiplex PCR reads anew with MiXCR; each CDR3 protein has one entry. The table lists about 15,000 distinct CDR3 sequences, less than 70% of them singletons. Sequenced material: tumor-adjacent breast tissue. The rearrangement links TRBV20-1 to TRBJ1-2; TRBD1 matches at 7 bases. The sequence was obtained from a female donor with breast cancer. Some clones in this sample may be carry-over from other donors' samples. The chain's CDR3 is CSARSRGYGYTF. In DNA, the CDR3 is TGCAGTGCTAGATCCAGGGGGTATGGCTACACCTTC.